This T cell receptor (beta chain) was captured by sequencing in a study of blood T cell repertoires in COVID-19. For the study at large: There were acute and convalescent COVID-19 samples, and they came from the United States, Italy and Spain. PBMCs, B-cell-depleted T cells, or T cells were the source of the cDNA or gDNA that made up the material.

Authors' processing steps: Amplification of reference gene primers provided the estimated nucleated cell counts. Produced via immunoSEQ multiplex PCR; TCRdb's table is partial and in-frame only. Clonal size and the V and J genes are those of that table, whereas D and trimming came from the DNA. This table has tens of thousands of clones, around 80% appearing once. The clonotype comes from a woman aged 45-60 years with acute or convalescent COVID-19. Source material: peripheral blood.

CDR3 loop: CASSLRHGTEAFF. The CDR3 nucleotides are TGTGCCAGCAGCTTACGACACGGCACTGAAGCTTTCTTT. The chain has TRBV7-3 and TRBJ1-1; D is uncertain. V was cut by 2 bases and J by 4 bases, with 8 bases left in between. CDR1 SGHTA and CDR2 FQGTGA come from the germline V gene. The CDR3 extends over 13 amino acids.